What follows is one TCR beta chain and its context. Its antigen remains unidentified. The ends were cut back, 4 bases at V and 0 bases at J, with 15 bases in the middle. This CDR3 contains 16 residues. Germline V lookup: CDR1 MDHEN, CDR2 SYDVKM. This entry is derived from a study of cytomegalovirus exposure and HLA in healthy donors. Study-level points and caveats: In vitro work confirmed that three CMV-associated chains recognize CMV antigens. The study put some 150 TCR beta chains on its list as cytomegalovirus-associated. Solely CMV serostatus was available to characterize immune exposure.

The PCR made use of 60 Vbeta and 13 Jbeta primers. Original processing methods: Later reanalysis found tens of millions of unique TCR beta chains, around 10 million of them shared. Only in-frame clones appear in the TCRdb table, and some are missing; sequencing was by immunoSEQ multiplex PCR. Clone size and V and J calls were adopted from that table, with D and trimming inferred from the DNA. The sample has under 250,000 clones, 75% to 80% seen once. Sequences were obtained from PBMCs. This clonotype was sampled from a male donor in good health and CMV-seronegative. The V and J genes are TRBV28 and TRBJ1-1; no reliable D call. CDR3 sequence: CASSSYSEQVNTEAFF. The CDR3 DNA is TGTGCCAGCAGTTCATACAGTGAACAAGTGAACACTGAAGCTTTCTTT. The variable domain in full, with the rest retrieved from reference TRBV28 and TRBJ1-1, is DVKVTQSSRYLVKRTGEKVFLECVQDMDHENMFWYRQDPGLGLRLIYFSYDVKMKEKGDIPEGYSVSREKKERFSLILESASTNQTSMYLCASSSYSEQVNTEAFFGQGTRLTVV.